The 8 T cell receptor beta chains presented below share a single source sample, sequenced in a study of T cells in Graves' hyperthyroidism and ophthalmopathy (dated by TCRdb to between 2019 and 2020). Libraries were built with multiplex PCR. Instrument on record: Illumina HiSeq 2000. TCR beta CDR3 regions were amplified from RNA transcripts. The first round of RT-PCR for the TCR CDR3 was performed with the HTBI primer set and the Qiagen OneStep RT-PCR kit. Using fastp at Q25 and MiXCR, TCRdb reprocessed the public reads and kept productive beta chains. Rows are unified per CDR3 protein, each entry keeping the most common DNA and genes. A total of 550,000 to 650,000 distinct CDR3 sequences appear in this sample, approximately 14% of them only once. The ten most abundant clones make up approximately 15% of the sample. Sequencing input: blood. Receptor source: a woman in her forties with Graves' hyperthyroidism.

This clonotype was seen ten or more times. V gene TRBV13 combines with J gene TRBJ2-1; possible D gene TRBD1, 5 bases. This CDR3 has 14 amino acids. The germline V gene has CDR1 PRHDT and CDR2 FYEKMQ (reference sequence). V was cut by 2 bases and J by 3 bases, with 8 bases left in between. CDR3 amino acids: CASSLQGNYNEQFF. The CDR3 DNA is TGTGCCAGCAGCTTACAGGGAAACTACAATGAGCAGTTCTTC.

This clonotype appeared a few times. The rearrangement uses TRBV6-1 and TRBJ1-5, with D uncertain. This CDR3 spans 13 amino acids. Germline loops: CDR1 MNHNS, CDR2 SASEGT. With 6 bases removed from V and 6 bases from J, the gap between germline ends came to 12 bases. In DNA, the CDR3 is TGTGCCAGCAGCCCGGGTCCGAGTCAGCCCCAGCATTTT. It codes for CASSPGPSQPQHF.

This clonotype was observed many times. The chain employs TRBV19 and TRBJ2-2; 7 bases line up with TRBD2. Germline-derived CDR1 and CDR2 are LNHDA and SQIVND (reference sequence). V lost 6 bases and J lost 4; bases outside the gene matches: 11. This CDR3 contains 16 residues. CDR3: CASRDTSAKVTGELFF. The CDR3 DNA is TGTGCCAGTAGGGACACTAGCGCGAAAGTCACCGGGGAGCTGTTTTTT. The entire variable domain, with the rest obtained from reference TRBV19 and TRBJ2-2, is as follows: DGGITQSPKYLFRKEGQNVTLSCEQNLNHDAMYWYRQDPGQGLRLIYYSQIVNDFQKGDIAEGYSVSREKKESFPLTVTSAQKNPTAFYLCASRDTSAKVTGELFFGEGSRLTVL.

CDR3 coding DNA: TGTGCCAGCAGTTTACGACTAGCGGGACACAATGAGCAGTTCTTC. Encoded protein: CASSLRLAGHNEQFF. This chain links TRBV27 with TRBJ2-1; TRBD2 agrees at 11 bases. CDR3 length: 15 amino acids. With 2 bases clipped from V and 5 bases from J, the junction kept 2 bases outside the gene matches. CDR1 MNHEY and CDR2 SMNVEV come from the germline V gene (reference sequence).

At least ten counts were recorded for this clonotype. The chain combines TRBV7-6 with TRBJ1-3, with D possibly being TRBD1 (5 bases). The CDR3 is 15 amino acids. Germline-derived CDR1 and CDR2 are SGHVS and FNYEAQ. V was cut by 1 base and J by 0 bases, with 7 bases left in between. CDR3 bases: TGTGCCAGCAGCTTAGAAAGGGGCTCTGGAAACACCATATATTTT. Protein sequence: CASSLERGSGNTIYF.

In its sample, this clonotype was seen many times. J is TRBJ2-3 and V is TRBV19; D may be TRBD2 (6 bases). Deletions cut 6 bases from V and 1 base from J, with 14 bases between. Germline CDR1 and CDR2: LNHDA and SQIVND (reference sequence). This CDR3 is built from 15 residues. The CDR3 nucleotides read TGTGCCAGTAGCATGACTAGTCGGGGCACAGATACGCAGTATTTT. It translates to CASSMTSRGTDTQYF.

Many counts were recorded for this clonotype. The chain carries TRBV20-1 and TRBJ2-7; 13 bases are a match to TRBD2. Germline loops: CDR1 DFQATT, CDR2 SNEGSKA (reference sequence). Losses at the gene ends were 4 bases for V and 3 bases for J; bases not matched to a gene: 3. This CDR3 has 14 amino acids. In nucleotides, the CDR3 is TGCAGTGCTATGGGACTAGCGGGACTCTACGAGCAGTACTTC. Translation: CSAMGLAGLYEQYF.

In its sample, this clonotype was seen a few times. The chain recombines TRBV6-2 or TRBV6-3 with TRBJ2-2; D call uncertain. The CDR3 extends over 14 amino acids. The germline V gene encodes CDR1 MNHEY and CDR2 SVGEGT. The V and J ends lost 7 bases and 4 bases respectively, with 13 bases between them. The CDR3 protein is CASKQNEVTGELFF. The CDR3 bases are TGTGCCAGCAAACAAAACGAAGTCACCGGGGAGCTGTTTTTT.